This TCR beta chain was found in a study of vaccination and CD4 T cells after COVID-19. Study-wide background: Six males and four females, two Hispanic, made up the convalescents.

This clonotype was counted between two and nine times. Its antigen is not known. Study-wide points: In convalescent patients, a median 86.3% of reactive clones appeared only post-vaccination. Within convalescent individuals, 304 out of 307 vaccine-specific clones proved to be spike mono-reactive.

Germline CDR1 reads KGHSH; CDR2 reads LQKENI. This CDR3 has 15 residues. The ends were cut back, 0 bases at V and 0 bases at J, with 8 bases in the middle. Treatment given: roughly 11-day PBMC culture with coronavirus spike peptide pools or control peptides (ViraFEST assay). According to the study, CD4+ T cells from the unexposed donor were gathered ahead of the COVID-19 pandemic (2011-2018). The study sequenced cultured CD4+ T cell DNA using the Oncomine TCR Beta short-read assay. TCRdb re-derived calls from the PCR reads in MiXCR, one entry per CDR3 protein. The sample holds some 9,000 distinct CDR3 sequences, 30% to 35% seen once.

The TCR originated in a human donor in good health. Sequenced sample: CD4+ T cells from blood, cultured in vitro. This rearrangement joins TRBV18 to TRBJ1-1, with D perhaps matching TRBD1 (5 bases). As DNA, the CDR3 is TGTGCCAGCTCACCACCGGACATAATGAACACTGAAGCTTTCTTT. Its translation is CASSPPDIMNTEAFF. Full variable domain (outside the CDR3, taken from reference TRBV18 and TRBJ1-1): NAGVMQNPRHLVRRRGQEARLRCSPMKGHSHVYWYRQLPEEGLKFMVYLQKENIIDESGMPKERFSAEFPKEGPSILRIQQVVRGDSAAYFCASSPPDIMNTEAFFGQGTRLTVV.